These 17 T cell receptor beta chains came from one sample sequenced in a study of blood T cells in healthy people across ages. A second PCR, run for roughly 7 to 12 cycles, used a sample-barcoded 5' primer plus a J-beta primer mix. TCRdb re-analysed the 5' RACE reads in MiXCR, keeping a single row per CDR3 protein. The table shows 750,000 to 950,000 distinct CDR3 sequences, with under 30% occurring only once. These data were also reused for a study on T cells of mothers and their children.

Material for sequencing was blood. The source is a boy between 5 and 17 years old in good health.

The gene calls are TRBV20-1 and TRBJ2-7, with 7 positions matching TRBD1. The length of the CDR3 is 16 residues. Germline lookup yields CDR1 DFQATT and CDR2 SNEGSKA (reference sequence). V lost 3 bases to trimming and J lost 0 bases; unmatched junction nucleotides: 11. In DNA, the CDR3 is TGCAGTGCTAGCGAAACAGGGGTCCAGAACTCCTACGAGCAGTACTTC. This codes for CSASETGVQNSYEQYF.

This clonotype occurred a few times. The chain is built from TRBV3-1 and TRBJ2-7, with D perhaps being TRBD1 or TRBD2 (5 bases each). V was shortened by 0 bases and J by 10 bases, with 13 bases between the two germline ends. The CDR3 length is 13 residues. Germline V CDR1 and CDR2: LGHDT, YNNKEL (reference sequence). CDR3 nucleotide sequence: TGTGCCAGCAGCCAAGAATTGGGGGTTGAACAGTACTTC. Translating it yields CASSQELGVEQYF.

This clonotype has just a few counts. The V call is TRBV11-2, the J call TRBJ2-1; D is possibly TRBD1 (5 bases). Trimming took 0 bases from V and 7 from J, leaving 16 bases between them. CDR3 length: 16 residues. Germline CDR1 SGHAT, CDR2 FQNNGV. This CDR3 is CASSLDPGGARNEQFF. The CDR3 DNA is TGTGCCAGCAGCTTAGACCCCGGTGGGGCGCGGAATGAGCAGTTCTTC. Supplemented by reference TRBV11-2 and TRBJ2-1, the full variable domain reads EAGVAQSPRYKIIEKRQSVAFWCNPISGHATLYWYQQILGQGPKLLIQFQNNGVVDDSQLPKDRFSAERLKGVDSTLKIQPAKLEDSAVYLCASSLDPGGARNEQFFGPGTRLTVL.

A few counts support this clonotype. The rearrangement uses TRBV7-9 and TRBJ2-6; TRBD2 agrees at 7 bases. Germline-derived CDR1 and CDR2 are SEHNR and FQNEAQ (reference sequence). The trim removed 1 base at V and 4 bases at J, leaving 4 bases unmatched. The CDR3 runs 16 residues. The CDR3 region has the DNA TGTGCCAGCAGCTTAGGGGGGGGAGCCGGGGCCAACGTCCTGACTTTC. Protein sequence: CASSLGGGAGANVLTF.

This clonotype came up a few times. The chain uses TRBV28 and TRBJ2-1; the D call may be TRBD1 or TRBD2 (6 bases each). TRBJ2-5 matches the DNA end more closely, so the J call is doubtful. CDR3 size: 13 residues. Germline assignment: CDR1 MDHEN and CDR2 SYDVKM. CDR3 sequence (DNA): TGTGCCAGCAAGGGGAGAGGGGGGGAGACCCAGTACTTC. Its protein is CASKGRGGETQYF.

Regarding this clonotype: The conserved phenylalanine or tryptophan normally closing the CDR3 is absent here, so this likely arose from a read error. The CDR3 protein is CASSRDGDSNQPQHS. The CDR3 DNA is TGTGCCAGCAGCCGGGACGGGGATAGCAATCAGCCCCAGCATTCT. The chain has TRBV7-2 and TRBJ1-5; D possibly corresponds to TRBD1 (5 bases). The germline V gene encodes CDR1 SGHTA and CDR2 FQGNSA. The CDR3 has 15 residues. The V end was cut by 5 bases, the J end by 0 bases, with 11 bases between.

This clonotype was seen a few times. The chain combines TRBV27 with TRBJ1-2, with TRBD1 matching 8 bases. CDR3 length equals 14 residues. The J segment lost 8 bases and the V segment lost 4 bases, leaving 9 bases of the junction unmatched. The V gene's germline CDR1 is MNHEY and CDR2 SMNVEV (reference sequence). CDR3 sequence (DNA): TGTGCCAGCAGTTCGCACCCAGGGGGCCAAGGCTACACCTTC. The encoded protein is CASSSHPGGQGYTF.

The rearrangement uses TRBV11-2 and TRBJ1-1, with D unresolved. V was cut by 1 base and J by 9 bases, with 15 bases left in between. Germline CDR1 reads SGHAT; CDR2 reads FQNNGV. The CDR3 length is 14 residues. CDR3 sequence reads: CASSLGRGEMKAFF. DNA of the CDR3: TGTGCCAGCAGCTTAGGACGGGGTGAGATGAAAGCTTTCTTT. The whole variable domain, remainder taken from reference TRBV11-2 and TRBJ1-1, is EAGVAQSPRYKIIEKRQSVAFWCNPISGHATLYWYQQILGQGPKLLIQFQNNGVVDDSQLPKDRFSAERLKGVDSTLKIQPAKLEDSAVYLCASSLGRGEMKAFFGQGTRLTVV.

The CDR3, as DNA: TGCGCCAGCAGCTTGGGGCCAACAACTAATGAAAAACTGTTTTTT. Amino acids: CASSLGPTTNEKLFF. V is TRBV5-1 and J is TRBJ1-4; no clear D. The V and J ends lost 0 bases and 0 bases respectively, with 6 bases between them. Germline V gene data show CDR1 as SGHRS and CDR2 as YFSETQ. The CDR3 runs to 15 residues.

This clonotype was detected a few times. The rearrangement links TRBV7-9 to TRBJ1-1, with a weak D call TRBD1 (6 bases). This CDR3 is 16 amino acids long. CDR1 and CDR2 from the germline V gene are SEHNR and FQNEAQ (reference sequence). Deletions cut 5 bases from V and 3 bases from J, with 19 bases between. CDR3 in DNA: TGTGCCAGCAGCACGCTCAGGGGAGGGGAGGACACTGAAGCTTTCTTT. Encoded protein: CASSTLRGGEDTEAFF.

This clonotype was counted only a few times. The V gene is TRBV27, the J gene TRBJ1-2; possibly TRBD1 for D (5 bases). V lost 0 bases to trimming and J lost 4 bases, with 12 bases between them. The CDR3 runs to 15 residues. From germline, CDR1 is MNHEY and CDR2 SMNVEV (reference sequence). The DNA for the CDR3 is TGTGCCAGCAGTTTATCGACGGGGGTTATCTATGGCTACACCTTC. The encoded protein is CASSLSTGVIYGYTF.

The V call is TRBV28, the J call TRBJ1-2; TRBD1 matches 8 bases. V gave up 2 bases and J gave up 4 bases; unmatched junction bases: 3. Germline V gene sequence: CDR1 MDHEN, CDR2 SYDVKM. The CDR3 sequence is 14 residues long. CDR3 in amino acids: CASSLGDRTYGYTF. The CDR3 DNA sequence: TGTGCCAGCAGTTTAGGGGACAGGACCTATGGCTACACCTTC.

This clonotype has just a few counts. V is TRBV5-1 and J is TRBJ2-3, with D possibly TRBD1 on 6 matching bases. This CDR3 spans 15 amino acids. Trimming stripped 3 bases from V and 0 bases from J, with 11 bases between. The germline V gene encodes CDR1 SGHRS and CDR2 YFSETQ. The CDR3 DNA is TGCGCCAGCAGCTGGGGGACAAGAAGCACAGATACGCAGTATTTT. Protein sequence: CASSWGTRSTDTQYF.

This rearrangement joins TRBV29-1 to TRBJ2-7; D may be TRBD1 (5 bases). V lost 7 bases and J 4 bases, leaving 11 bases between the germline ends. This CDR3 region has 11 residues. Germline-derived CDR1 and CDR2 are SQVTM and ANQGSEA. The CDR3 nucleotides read TGCAGCGCGTCCAGGGAATACGAGCAGTACTTC. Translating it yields CSASREYEQYF.

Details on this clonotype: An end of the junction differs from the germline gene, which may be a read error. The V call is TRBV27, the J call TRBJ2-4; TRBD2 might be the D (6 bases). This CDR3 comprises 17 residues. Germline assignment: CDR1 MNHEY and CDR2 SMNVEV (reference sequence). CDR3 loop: CASSLEPRRAGKNIRYF. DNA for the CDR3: TGTGCCAGCAGTTTAGAGCCGCGGAGGGCGGGCAAAAACATTCGGTACTTC.

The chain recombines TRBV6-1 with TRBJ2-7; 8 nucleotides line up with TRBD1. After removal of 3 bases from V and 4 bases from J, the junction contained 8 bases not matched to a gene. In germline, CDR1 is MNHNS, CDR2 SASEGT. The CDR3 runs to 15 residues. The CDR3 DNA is TGTGCCAGCAGTGACCCCGGGACAGGATTATACGAGCAGTACTTC. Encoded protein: CASSDPGTGLYEQYF.

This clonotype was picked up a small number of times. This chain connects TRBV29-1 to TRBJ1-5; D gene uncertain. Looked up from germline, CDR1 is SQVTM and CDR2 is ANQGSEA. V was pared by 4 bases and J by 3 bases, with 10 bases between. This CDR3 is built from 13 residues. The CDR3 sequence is CSVAPGYNQPQHF. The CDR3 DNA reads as TGCAGCGTTGCCCCAGGTTACAATCAGCCCCAGCATTTT.